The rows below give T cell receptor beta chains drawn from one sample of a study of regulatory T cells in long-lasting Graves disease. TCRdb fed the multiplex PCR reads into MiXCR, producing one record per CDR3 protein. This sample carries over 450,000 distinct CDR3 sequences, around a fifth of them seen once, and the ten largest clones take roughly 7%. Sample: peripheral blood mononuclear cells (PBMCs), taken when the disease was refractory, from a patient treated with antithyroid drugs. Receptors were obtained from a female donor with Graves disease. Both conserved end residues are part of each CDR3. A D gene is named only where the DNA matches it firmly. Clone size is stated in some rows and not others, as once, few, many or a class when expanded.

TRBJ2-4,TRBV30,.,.,CAWSRTDQNIQYF,TGTGCCTGGAGTCGGACGGATCAAAACATTCAGTACTTC
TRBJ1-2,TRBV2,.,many,CASSEERTSLGNYGYTF,TGTGCCAGCAGTGAAGAGCGGACCTCTTTGGGCAACTATGGCTACACCTTC
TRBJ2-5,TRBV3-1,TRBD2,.,CASSAVGLAIQEAQYF,TGTGCCAGCAGCGCCGTGGGACTAGCGATCCAAGAGGCCCAGTACTTC
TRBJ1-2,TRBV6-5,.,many,CASSYQGLYGYTF,TGTGCCAGCAGTTACCAGGGCCTCTATGGCTACACCTTC
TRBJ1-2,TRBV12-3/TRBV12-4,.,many,CASSLGGAGADGYTF,TGTGCCAGCAGTTTAGGCGGTGCGGGGGCCGATGGCTACACCTTC
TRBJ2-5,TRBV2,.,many,CASSGTGETQYF,TGTGCCAGCAGTGGCACAGGAGAGACCCAGTACTTC
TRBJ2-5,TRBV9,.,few,CASSVGAGLRETQYF,TGTGCCAGCAGCGTAGGGGCAGGGTTGCGGGAGACCCAGTACTTC
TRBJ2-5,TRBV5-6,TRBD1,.,CASSGGQGEETQYF,TGTGCCAGCAGCGGGGGACAGGGGGAAGAGACCCAGTACTTC
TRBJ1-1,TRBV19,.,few,CASSIWSNTEAFF,TGTGCCAGTAGTATTTGGTCGAACACTGAAGCTTTCTTT
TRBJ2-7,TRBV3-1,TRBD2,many,CASSLGLAGEQQYF,TGTGCCAGCAGCCTCGGACTAGCGGGAGAACAGCAGTACTTC
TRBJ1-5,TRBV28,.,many,CASTVMHSPQHF,TGTGCCAGCACGGTGATGCATTCGCCCCAGCATTTT
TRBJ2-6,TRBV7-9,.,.,CASSPGPGRSGANVLTF,TGTGCCAGCAGCCCAGGGCCTGGGCGCTCTGGGGCCAACGTCCTGACTTTC
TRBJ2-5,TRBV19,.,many,CASSISEYQETQYF,TGTGCCAGCAGTATTAGCGAGTACCAAGAGACCCAGTACTTC
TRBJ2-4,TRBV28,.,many,CAIAIPGVGIQYF,TGTGCCATCGCAATACCAGGGGTGGGCATTCAGTACTTC
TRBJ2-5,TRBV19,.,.,CASSTTISDETQYF,TGTGCCAGTAGTACTACGATTAGCGACGAGACCCAGTACTTC
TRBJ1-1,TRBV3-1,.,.,CASSRRGVNTEAFF,TGTGCCAGCAGCCGAAGAGGGGTGAACACTGAAGCTTTCTTT
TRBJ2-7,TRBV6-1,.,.,CASESGDEQYF,TGTGCCAGCGAGTCGGGGGACGAGCAGTACTTC
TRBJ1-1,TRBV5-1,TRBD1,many,CASSGRDSPGTEAFF,TGCGCCAGCAGCGGTAGGGACAGCCCTGGCACTGAAGCTTTCTTT
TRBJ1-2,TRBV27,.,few,CASSLIPPGTFYGYTF,TGTGCCAGCAGTTTAATTCCCCCGGGGACCTTCTATGGCTACACCTTC
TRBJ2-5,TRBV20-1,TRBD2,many,CSASPEGGIVETQYF,TGCAGTGCTTCCCCGGAGGGAGGGATTGTTGAGACCCAGTACTTC
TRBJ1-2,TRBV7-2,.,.,CASSLTTVGYTF,TGTGCCAGCAGCTTAACAACAGTCGGCTACACCTTC
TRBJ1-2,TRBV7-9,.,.,CASSLVTADITF,TGTGCCAGCAGCTTAGTTACAGCCGATATAACCTTC
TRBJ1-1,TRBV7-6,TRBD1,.,CASSGRQGSHTEAFF,TGTGCCAGCAGCGGTAGACAGGGTTCCCACACTGAAGCTTTCTTT
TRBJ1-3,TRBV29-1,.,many,CSVGFAGNTIYF,TGCAGCGTTGGTTTCGCTGGAAACACCATATATTTT
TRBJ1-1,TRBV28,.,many,CASSHRSGGLVEAFF,TGTGCCAGCAGTCACCGAAGTGGGGGCCTCGTTGAAGCTTTCTTT
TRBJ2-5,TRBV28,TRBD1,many,CASSLQGAGETQYF,TGTGCCAGCAGTTTGCAGGGGGCCGGGGAGACCCAGTACTTC
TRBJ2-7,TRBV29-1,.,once,CSAVGTQHYEQYF,TGCAGCGCTGTCGGGACACAACATTACGAGCAGTACTTC
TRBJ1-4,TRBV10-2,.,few,CASSNLGPYEGEKLFF,TGCGCCAGCTCTAACCTCGGACCCTACGAGGGTGAAAAACTGTTTTTT
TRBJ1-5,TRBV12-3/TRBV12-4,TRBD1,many,CASSLTQGSAQHF,TGTGCCAGCAGTTTAACACAGGGGTCTGCCCAGCATTTT
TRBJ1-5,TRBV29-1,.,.,CSSGGSNQPQHF,TGCAGCTCCGGGGGTAGCAATCAGCCCCAGCATTTT
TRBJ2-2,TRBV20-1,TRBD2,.,CSARSGGTGELFF,TGCAGTGCTAGAAGCGGGGGGACCGGGGAGCTGTTTTTT
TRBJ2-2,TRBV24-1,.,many,CATRGGTTNTGELFF,TGTGCCACCAGGGGCGGGACAACGAACACCGGGGAGCTGTTTTTT
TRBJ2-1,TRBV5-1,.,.,CASSLRVIDNEQFF,TGCGCCAGCAGCTTACGAGTGATCGACAATGAGCAGTTCTTC
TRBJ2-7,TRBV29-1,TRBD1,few,CSVPGQGNEQYF,TGCAGCGTCCCGGGACAGGGTAACGAGCAGTACTTC
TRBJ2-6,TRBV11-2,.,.,CASSLGASGWGVGANVLTF,TGTGCCAGCAGCTTAGGTGCCAGTGGATGGGGGGTTGGGGCCAACGTCCTGACTTTC
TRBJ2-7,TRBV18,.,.,CASSPELIYEQYF,TGTGCCAGCTCACCGGAGCTTATCTACGAGCAGTACTTC
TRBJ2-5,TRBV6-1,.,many,CASNRWGETQYF,TGTGCCAGCAACCGATGGGGAGAGACCCAGTACTTC
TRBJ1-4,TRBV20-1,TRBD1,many,CSASHLQGGGEKLFF,TGCAGTGCTTCTCACCTACAGGGGGGGGGTGAAAAACTGTTTTTT
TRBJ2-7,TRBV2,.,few,CASSDGVEQYF,TGTGCCAGCAGTGATGGGGTCGAGCAGTACTTC
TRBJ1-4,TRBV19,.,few,CASSSRESEKLFF,TGTGCCAGTAGTTCCAGGGAGAGTGAAAAACTGTTTTTT
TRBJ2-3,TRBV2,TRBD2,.,CASREPGLVSDTQYF,TGTGCCAGCAGAGAACCGGGACTAGTTTCCGATACGCAGTATTTT
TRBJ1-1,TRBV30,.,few,CAWSVEGTTEAFF,TGTGCCTGGAGTGTAGAGGGAACGACTGAAGCTTTCTTT
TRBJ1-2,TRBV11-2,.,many,CASNGPGGYYGYTF,TGTGCCAGCAACGGTCCGGGGGGGTACTATGGCTACACCTTC